This T cell receptor (beta chain) was retrieved from a study of blood T cell repertoires in COVID-19. V was cut by 7 bases and J by 1 base, with 19 bases left in between. The CDR3 is made up of 16 amino acids. Germline assignment: CDR1 SEHNR and CDR2 FQNEAQ (reference sequence). Original processing methods: Estimates of nucleated cell counts were drawn from the amplification of reference gene primers. Measured with immunoSEQ multiplex PCR; TCRdb has only the in-frame clones, and not every one. V and J calls and clone size are those listed in that table; D and trimming were worked out from the DNA. The sample lists 250,000 or so clones, about 83% seen once, with 1.5% in the top ten.

Sequenced material: peripheral blood. The chain recombines TRBV7-9 with TRBJ1-1; D call uncertain. The sequence was obtained from a woman aged 35 to 49 who had recovered from COVID-19. The CDR3 is CASTSFGPEKNTEAFF. The DNA of the CDR3 is TGTGCCAGCACTTCGTTCGGTCCCGAGAAGAACACTGAAGCTTTCTTT.